The clone carrying this TCR beta chain was found many times. Its cognate antigen is unknown. The germline CDR1 and CDR2 sequences are GTSNPN and SVGIG (reference sequence). The ends were cut back, 1 base at V and 8 bases at J, with 9 bases in the middle. This CDR3 contains 12 residues. The source of the sample is a study of shared clonotypes between healthy human individuals. Researchers sequenced unsorted PBMC DNA using ten immunoSEQ deep assay plates. Here immunoSEQ multiplex PCR was the method, and the copy in TCRdb shows in-frame clones only, minus some. The table has roughly 490,000 clones, less than 80% seen once. Overall study results and limits: Researchers sampled blood only, noting tissue repertoires likely differ.

The sequenced sample consisted of PBMCs. This receptor was identified in a woman aged 40 to 49 in good health. Some clones in this sample may be carry-over from other donors' samples. V is TRBV30 and J is TRBJ2-4; D could derive from TRBD1 or TRBD2 (6 bases each). CDR3 in DNA: TGTGCCTGGAGTGACGGGGGCGACATTCAGTACTTC. This translates into CAWSDGGDIQYF.